The next 7 T cell receptor beta chains were all read from a single sample in a study of OX40 agonist ivuxolimab in advanced cancers. TCRdb's copy holds only in-frame clones and misses some; the assay was immunoSEQ multiplex PCR. The sample lists approximately 74,000 clones, 75% to 90% occurring once. Sequencing was performed on CD4+ or CD8+ T cells sorted from blood, taken in a trial of the OX40 agonist ivuxolimab. The receptors come from an adult with an advanced solid tumor such as melanoma, head and neck, liver or kidney cancer.

CDR3 amino acids: CARSRRGEQFF. CDR3 in DNA: TGTGCCAGAAGCAGAAGGGGTGAGCAGTTCTTC. This sequence joins TRBV5-3 and TRBJ2-1; D is perhaps TRBD1 (5 bases). TRBV5-3 is an open reading frame whose function is uncertain. This CDR3 has 11 amino acids. V lost 4 bases and J lost 9, with 8 bases in between.

This clone turned up a few times. The chain recombines TRBV9 with TRBJ1-2, with TRBD1 matching over 8 bases. V shed 0 bases, J shed 7 bases, and the junction held 5 bases outside the gene matches. Germline-derived CDR1 and CDR2 are SGDLS and YYNGEE. The CDR3 extends over 14 amino acids. CDR3 sequence (DNA): TGTGCCAGCAGCGTAGCTATGGACAGGGTTGGCTACACCTTC. As protein: CASSVAMDRVGYTF.

V and J are TRBV2 and TRBJ1-1, with D unresolved. With 6 bases removed from V and 4 bases from J, the gap between germline ends came to 15 bases. This CDR3 contains 14 residues. CDR1 and CDR2 from the germline V gene are SNHLY and FYNNEI. Here the CDR3 reads CASRDDGKGTEAFF. The CDR3 nucleotides are TGTGCCAGCAGAGACGACGGGAAAGGCACTGAAGCTTTCTTT. The variable domain in full, with the rest retrieved from reference TRBV2 and TRBJ1-1, is EPEVTQTPSHQVTQMGQEVILRCVPISNHLYFYWYRQILGQKVEFLVSFYNNEISEKSEIFDDQFSVERPDGSNFTLKIRSTKLEDSAMYFCASRDDGKGTEAFFGQGTRLTVV.

This clone was seen just once. The J gene is TRBJ2-3, the V gene TRBV7-6; 8 nucleotides match TRBD2. V dropped 5 bases and J dropped 5; count of bases not matched to a gene: 6. CDR3 length: 14 residues. CDR1 SGHVS and CDR2 FNYEAQ come from the germline V gene. CDR3 in amino acids: CASSPTLAGDTQYF. For the CDR3, the DNA is TGTGCCAGCAGCCCGACGCTAGCGGGAGATACGCAGTATTTT.

Written as DNA, the CDR3 is TGTGCCAGTAGTTTGGGGGTTCTTGGCTACACCTTC. As protein: CASSLGVLGYTF. V usage is TRBV19 and J usage is TRBJ1-2, with D maybe TRBD1 (5 bases). CDR3 length: 12 residues. Germline values: CDR1 LNHDA, CDR2 SQIVND (reference sequence). With 5 bases removed from V and 7 bases from J, the gap between germline ends came to 11 bases.

The rearrangement joins TRBV6-1 to TRBJ2-7, with D perhaps assigned TRBD1 or TRBD2 (5 bases each). Germline V gives CDR1 MNHNS, CDR2 SASEGT. Trimming cost V 8 bases and J 3 bases, with 14 bases left between them. This CDR3 contains 13 residues. The CDR3 DNA follows: TGTGCCAGCTCGGGGCCCCCTAACTACGAGCAGTACTTC. It yields the protein CASSGPPNYEQYF.

The chain combines TRBV11-2 with TRBJ2-7; D not resolved. V gave up 2 bases and J gave up 0 bases, with 2 bases separating them. The germline gives CDR1 SGHAT, CDR2 FQNNGV. CDR3 length: 12 residues. CDR3 sequence (DNA): TGTGCCAGCAGCTTACTCTCCTACGAGCAGTACTTC. Protein product: CASSLLSYEQYF.